This T cell receptor (beta chain) derives from a study of T cells in Graves' hyperthyroidism and ophthalmopathy. Study conclusions and caveats: Ophthalmopathy, as predicted by the model, came a median roughly 6.3 months after the prediction.

Disease lasting under 3 months, a NOSPECS grade of at least 4, and a Clinical Activity Score of at least 3 were features of the ophthalmopathy patients. RNA transcripts were the template for amplifying TCR beta CDR3 regions. HTBI primers were used for first-round RT-PCR of the TCR CDR3. TCRdb fed the multiplex PCR reads into MiXCR, producing one record per CDR3 protein. The top ten hold 29% of the sample, which has around 540,000 distinct CDR3 sequences, approximately 16% seen once. This clonotype appeared many times. Its antigen is currently unknown. CDR3 length: 15 residues. V lost 0 bases, J lost 7 bases, and 6 bases stayed unmatched. The germline gives CDR1 DFQATT, CDR2 SNEGSKA (reference sequence).

This sequence originates from a woman aged 30 to 39 with Graves' ophthalmopathy. The chain joins TRBV20-1 to TRBJ2-7; 13 bases line up with TRBD2. Sequencing input: blood. The CDR3 sequence: CSARERTSGRGEQYF. DNA for the CDR3: TGCAGTGCTAGAGAGCGGACTAGCGGGAGAGGAGAGCAGTACTTC.